Listed here are 29 T cell receptor beta chains from one sample, sequenced in a study of shared clonotypes between healthy human individuals. Some clones are missing from TCRdb's copy, which holds only in-frame ones; the method was immunoSEQ multiplex PCR. The sample records roughly 2.6 million clones, approximately 92% being singletons. Sequences were obtained from naive CD4+ T cells sorted from blood. This sample's subset: CD45RA+ positively selected. The receptors originated from a man aged 18 to 30 in good health.

With regard to this clone: One end of the junction is discordant with germline, which a read error may explain. The chain combines TRBV6-1 with TRBJ2-7, with D tentatively TRBD1 or TRBD2 (5 bases each). The CDR3 runs 14 residues. Germline CDR1 reads MNHNS; CDR2 reads SASEGT. The CDR3 protein is CASSEGDGLYEQYF. The DNA of the CDR3 is TGTGCCAGCAGCGAAGGGGACGGACTCTACGAGCAGTACTTC.

The V and J genes are TRBV6-1 and TRBJ1-6; tentative D call: TRBD1 (6 bases). The ends were cut back, 2 bases at V and 5 bases at J, with 7 bases in the middle. The CDR3 loop spans 14 amino acids. CDR1 is MNHNS and CDR2 is SASEGT in the germline V gene. CDR3 sequence: CASSEQGNNSPLHF. Written as DNA, the CDR3 is TGTGCCAGCAGTGAACAGGGGAATAATTCACCCCTCCACTTT.

This chain links TRBV4-3 with TRBJ2-2; TRBD2 is a possible D gene (6 bases). Trimming removed 0 bases at V and 6 bases at J, with 11 bases between. Germline loops: CDR1 LGHNA, CDR2 YSLEER. CDR3 length equals 15 residues. CDR3 in DNA: TGCGCCAGCAGCCAAGAGGGGGGTCTAGCCGGGGAGCTGTTTTTT. This codes for CASSQEGGLAGELFF.

The rearrangement uses TRBV7-3 and TRBJ2-7; no clear D gene. Germline V gene lookup returns CDR1 SGHTA and CDR2 FQGTGA. The V gene lost 2 bases and the J gene lost 3 bases, with 8 bases spanning the gap. The CDR3 has 13 amino acids. The CDR3 here is CASSLGPNYEQYF. The CDR3, as DNA: TGTGCCAGCAGCTTAGGACCCAACTACGAGCAGTACTTC. The variable domain in full, with the rest retrieved from reference TRBV7-3 and TRBJ2-7, is GAGVSQTPSNKVTEKGKYVELRCDPISGHTALYWYRQSLGQGPEFLIYFQGTGAADDSGLPNDRFFAVRPEGSVSTLKIQRTERGDSAVYLCASSLGPNYEQYFGPGTRLTVT.

This chain uses TRBV4-3 with TRBJ1-5; perhaps TRBD1 as D (5 bases). Per the germline V gene, CDR1 is LGHNA and CDR2 is YSLEER. V was cut by 1 base and J by 7 bases, with 20 bases left in between. The CDR3 is made up of 17 amino acids. As DNA, the CDR3 is TGCGCCAGCAGCCAAGGCATCGGGGCCCTCCGGGGCCAGCCCCAGCATTTT. The encoded protein is CASSQGIGALRGQPQHF.

This chain joins TRBV7-9 and TRBJ1-4; the match to TRBD1 covers 7 bases. Germline V gene lookup returns CDR1 SEHNR and CDR2 FQNEAQ (reference sequence). V trimming: 1 base; J trimming: 7 bases; junction bases outside the gene matches: 6. This CDR3 comprises 15 residues. The DNA of the CDR3 is TGTGCCAGCAGCTTAGAGACAGGGAGTTCTGAAAAACTGTTTTTT. Encoded protein: CASSLETGSSEKLFF.

The genes are TRBV6-6 and TRBJ1-5, with D tentatively TRBD1 (6 bases). Germline V gene lookup returns CDR1 MNHNY and CDR2 SVGAGI (reference sequence). The CDR3 runs to 16 residues. Trimming cost V 5 bases and J 0 bases, with 14 bases left between them. Here the CDR3 reads CASSPRQEYSNQPQHF. CDR3 nucleotides: TGTGCCAGCAGTCCTCGACAGGAATATAGCAATCAGCCCCAGCATTTT.

This sequence joins TRBV5-8 and TRBJ1-3; TRBD1 matches at 9 bases. The CDR3 contains 20 residues. Germline CDR1 SGHTS, CDR2 YDEGEE. With V trimmed by 0 bases and J by 0 bases, 13 bases remained unmatched. CDR3: CASSLAAGDRAIDSGNTIYF. CDR3 DNA: TGTGCCAGCAGCTTGGCAGCGGGGGACAGGGCAATCGACTCTGGAAACACCATATATTTT.

This clone was observed a handful of times. This chain's CDR3 is CASSEGTGGNQPQHF. Written as DNA, the CDR3 is TGTGCCAGCAGCGAAGGGACAGGTGGAAATCAGCCCCAGCATTTT. The chain has TRBV9 and TRBJ1-5; 8 nucleotides agree with TRBD1. Looked up from germline, CDR1 is SGDLS and CDR2 is YYNGEE. The CDR3 length is 15 residues. Germline trimming cut 3 bases from V and 4 bases from J; bases unmatched to any gene: 6.

The chain uses TRBV7-9 and TRBJ2-1, with D tentatively TRBD2 (6 bases). V shed 3 bases and J shed 6 bases, with 9 bases lying between them. Germline V lookup: CDR1 SEHNR, CDR2 FQNEAQ (reference sequence). The CDR3 has 13 amino acids. CDR3 coding DNA: TGTGCCAGCAGCTTGACCGGGAGCAATGAGCAGTTCTTC. This translates into CASSLTGSNEQFF.

J is TRBJ1-2 and V is TRBV4-1; 9 bases fit TRBD1. This CDR3 contains 16 residues. Germline CDR1 MGHRA, CDR2 YSYEKL. With 2 bases clipped from V and 5 bases from J, the junction kept 9 bases outside the gene matches. In DNA form, the CDR3 reads TGCGCCAGCAGCCAACCTAGCGGGACAGGGCCATATGGCTACACCTTC. It encodes CASSQPSGTGPYGYTF.

V is TRBV2 and J is TRBJ1-6, with D hard to call. Trimming removed 3 bases at V and 7 bases at J, with 13 bases between. CDR3 length: 15 amino acids. CDR1 is SNHLY, CDR2 FYNNEI, per germline. CDR3 amino acids: CASSENDSGNSPLHF. DNA for the CDR3: TGTGCCAGCAGTGAGAATGACTCCGGGAATTCACCCCTCCACTTT.

CDR3 bases: TGTGCCAGCAGCCTTGAGTCTGCCGGCCTCTCTGGAAACACCATATATTTT. Its protein product is CASSLESAGLSGNTIYF. The chain combines TRBV7-6 with TRBJ1-3; D gene uncertain. The germline CDR1 and CDR2 sequences are SGHVS and FNYEAQ. This CDR3 contains 17 residues. Trimming cost V 5 bases and J 0 bases, with 17 bases left between them.

V is TRBV18 and J is TRBJ2-7; 9 bases line up with TRBD1. The V segment lost 0 bases and the J segment 2 bases; nucleotides outside the gene matches: 8. The CDR3 sequence is 17 residues long. In germline, CDR1 is KGHSH, CDR2 LQKENI. The CDR3 spells CASSPPGRTGATYEQYF. In nucleotides, the CDR3 is TGTGCCAGCTCACCACCGGGTAGGACAGGGGCGACCTACGAGCAGTACTTC.

V usage is TRBV18 and J usage is TRBJ2-7, with a weak D call TRBD1 (6 bases). Germline CDR1 is KGHSH and CDR2 is LQKENI. The CDR3 runs 16 residues. Trimming pared 3 bases from V and 7 bases from J, leaving 22 bases between. In DNA form, the CDR3 reads TGTGCCAGCTCACCCCTTTCTTCAGGGGACACGAAAGAGCAGTACTTC. Translated: CASSPLSSGDTKEQYF.

This chain links TRBV16 with TRBJ1-3, with 7 nucleotides matching TRBD1. Germline CDR1 and CDR2: KGHSY and FQNENV. V was pared by 3 bases and J by 0 bases, with 5 bases of the junction left unmatched. The CDR3 consists of 16 residues. CDR3 region: CASSQTGTDSGNTIYF. The DNA of the CDR3 is TGTGCCAGCAGCCAGACCGGGACAGACTCTGGAAACACCATATATTTT.

This chain connects TRBV6-1 to TRBJ1-1; no clear D. The V gene lost 7 bases and the J gene lost 4 bases, with 19 bases spanning the gap. CDR1 MNHNS and CDR2 SASEGT come from the germline V gene. The CDR3 consists of 15 residues. CDR3 DNA: TGTGCCAGCACCGCCCACATCGGAGGTGGCACTGAAGCTTTCTTT. Translating it yields CASTAHIGGGTEAFF.

The chain joins TRBV7-6 to TRBJ2-3; D may be TRBD2 (5 bases). The CDR3 has 14 residues. Trimming cost V 6 bases and J 0 bases, with 10 bases left between them. Germline assignment: CDR1 SGHVS and CDR2 FNYEAQ. CDR3: CASSDWESTDTQYF. The CDR3 DNA follows: TGTGCCAGCAGTGATTGGGAGAGCACAGATACGCAGTATTTT.

This sequence joins TRBV5-4 and TRBJ2-7; TRBD2 matches 9 bases. The germline V gene encodes CDR1 SGHNT and CDR2 YYREEE (reference sequence). V lost 3 bases, J lost 4 bases, and 11 bases stayed unmatched. The CDR3 has 16 amino acids. The CDR3 protein is CASSWAGGPPTYEQYF. The CDR3 DNA sequence: TGTGCCAGCAGCTGGGCGGGAGGGCCCCCCACATACGAGCAGTACTTC.

V usage is TRBV5-4 and J usage is TRBJ2-6, with 8 positions matching TRBD1. Germline lookup yields CDR1 SGHNT and CDR2 YYREEE (reference sequence). CDR3 length: 18 amino acids. Trimming at V came to 5 bases and at J to 0 bases, leaving 10 bases not matched to a gene. CDR3 residues: CASRSSGTGISGANVLTF. The DNA of the CDR3 is TGTGCCAGCAGGTCGTCCGGGACAGGCATCTCTGGGGCCAACGTCCTGACTTTC.

The DNA for the CDR3 is TGTGCCTGGAGTACCGTTGAAGGGTTCGGGGGTGGCTACACCTTC. This codes for CAWSTVEGFGGGYTF. The V call is TRBV30, the J call TRBJ1-2, with D maybe TRBD1 (5 bases). Germline V gene sequence: CDR1 GTSNPN, CDR2 SVGIG (reference sequence). CDR3 size: 15 residues. V lost 2 bases and J 7 bases, leaving 20 bases between the germline ends.

J is TRBJ1-1 and V is TRBV19; perhaps TRBD1 as D (5 bases). The V end was cut by 3 bases, the J end by 7 bases, with 9 bases between. Germline CDR1 is LNHDA and CDR2 is SQIVND (reference sequence). The CDR3 is 12 residues long. CDR3 nucleotides: TGTGCCAGTAGTATCCCAGGGTTTGAAGCTTTCTTT. The encoded protein is CASSIPGFEAFF.

V and J are TRBV18 and TRBJ2-5, with D unresolved. The CDR3 totals 13 residues. CDR1 KGHSH and CDR2 LQKENI come from the germline V gene. V lost 3 bases to trimming and J lost 1 base, with 6 bases between them. The CDR3 DNA is TGTGCCAGCTCACCGATGTCCCAAGAGACCCAGTACTTC. It codes for CASSPMSQETQYF.

J is TRBJ1-5 and V is TRBV21-1. TRBV21-1 corresponds to a pseudogene. The CDR3 consists of 16 residues. CDR3 loop: CASSTDGPRSNQPQHF. The CDR3 coding sequence is TGTGCCAGCAGCACCGACGGGCCTAGAAGCAATCAGCCCCAGCATTTT.

A word on this clone: The same CDR3 is also encoded by other DNA sequences in this sample. The chain employs TRBV5-6 and TRBJ2-7; TRBD2 agrees at 8 bases. Unmatched junction bases numbered 3, after V lost 0 bases and J lost 1 base. Germline loops: CDR1 SGHDT, CDR2 YYEEEE. The CDR3 consists of 15 residues. The DNA of the CDR3 is TGTGCCAGCAGCTTGGGTCTAGCGGGTTCCTACGAGCAGTACTTC. This encodes CASSLGLAGSYEQYF.

The chain uses TRBV5-1 and TRBJ1-1; 9 nucleotides align to TRBD1. V lost 1 base to trimming and J lost 5 bases; unmatched junction nucleotides: 3. The CDR3 consists of 14 residues. Germline V CDR1 and CDR2: SGHRS, YFSETQ. CDR3 sequence (DNA): TGCGCCAGCAGCTTGAGGACAGGGGAAACTGAAGCTTTCTTT. Translation: CASSLRTGETEAFF.

The genes are TRBV5-1 and TRBJ2-3; D might be TRBD1 (7 bases). The CDR3 length is 16 residues. V lost 7 bases and J 0 bases, leaving 18 bases between the germline ends. Germline lookup yields CDR1 SGHRS and CDR2 YFSETQ. The CDR3 region has the DNA TGCGCCAGCTATCCAGGGGGACTGACTAGCACAGATACGCAGTATTTT. It translates to CASYPGGLTSTDTQYF.

A word on this clone: The same CDR3 is also encoded by other DNA sequences in this sample. The chain is built from TRBV4-1 and TRBJ2-7; TRBD2 aligns across 7 bases. The V gene end was trimmed by 0 bases and the J gene end by 0 bases; junction bases not matched to a gene: 5. The CDR3 length is 16 residues. Germline V gene sequence: CDR1 MGHRA, CDR2 YSYEKL. In nucleotides, the CDR3 is TGCGCCAGCAGCCAAGACACCGGGGGGAGCTCCTACGAGCAGTACTTC. Translation: CASSQDTGGSSYEQYF.

As to this clone: This CDR3 is also generated by other DNA sequences in the sample. The V and J genes are TRBV25-1 and TRBJ1-3; D call uncertain. Trimming pared 4 bases from V and 1 base from J, leaving 8 bases between. The length of the CDR3 is 14 residues. Germline V lookup: CDR1 MGHDK, CDR2 SYGVNS. The CDR3 DNA follows: TGTGCCAGCAGTGTCGGCGGGTCTGGAAACACCATATATTTT. It is translated as CASSVGGSGNTIYF.